Below are 16 T cell receptor beta chains sequenced from a single sample in a study of blood T cells in healthy people across ages. It was with a sample-barcoded 5' primer and a J-beta primer mix that a second PCR of roughly 6 to 11 cycles was run. TCRdb redid the calling of the 5' RACE reads with MiXCR, one entry per CDR3 protein. The sample shows around 940,000 distinct CDR3 sequences, just over 50% of them seen only once. Sample: blood. The receptors shown here come from a woman aged 55-69 years in good health.

This clonotype appeared a few times. The DNA for the CDR3 is TGTGCCAGCAGTCCACGTCGGGTCTACGAGCAGTACTTC. Protein: CASSPRRVYEQYF. This chain connects TRBV27 to TRBJ2-7; no clear D. The length of the CDR3 is 13 residues. Germline CDR1 and CDR2: MNHEY and SMNVEV (reference sequence). V gave up 5 bases and J gave up 3 bases, with 11 bases separating them.

Only a few counts were recorded for this clonotype. The chain has TRBV5-1 and TRBJ2-3; D unclear. From germline, CDR1 is SGHRS and CDR2 YFSETQ. Trimming shortened V by 0 bases and J by 6 bases, and 11 bases separated the two germline ends. This CDR3 is 14 amino acids long. The CDR3 bases are TGCGCCAGCAGCTTGGCTCCCAGAGTCGATACGCAGTATTTT. It yields the protein CASSLAPRVDTQYF. The full variable domain, in which reference TRBV5-1 and TRBJ2-3 provide the parts outside the CDR3, is KAGVTQTPRYLIKTRGQQVTLSCSPISGHRSVSWYQQTPGQGLQFLFEYFSETQRNKGNFPGRFSGRQFSNSRSEMNVSTLELGDSALYLCASSLAPRVDTQYFGPGTRLTVL.

This rearrangement joins TRBV28 to TRBJ2-4, with 7 bases fitting TRBD1. V lost 5 bases and J lost 13; bases outside the gene matches: 17. Germline V gives CDR1 MDHEN, CDR2 SYDVKM. This CDR3 comprises 15 residues. The CDR3 sequence is CASSTPRDSPKEQYF. The CDR3 DNA sequence: TGTGCCAGCAGTACCCCGAGGGACAGCCCTAAGGAGCAGTACTTC.

This clonotype was found once. The V call is TRBV7-8, the J call TRBJ2-4, with D unclear. The end of the DNA fits TRBJ2-7 better, so the J call may be wrong. CDR1 and CDR2 from the germline V gene are SGHVS and FQNEAQ. The CDR3 covers 14 residues. The CDR3 here is CASSLDEGRYEQYF. DNA for the CDR3: TGTGCCAGCAGCTTAGACGAAGGGCGCTACGAGCAGTACTTC.

This clonotype has a handful of counts. The chain links TRBV12-3 or TRBV12-4 to TRBJ2-5; D is uncertain. The V end was cut by 6 bases, the J end by 4 bases, with 15 bases between. The CDR3 covers 14 residues. The CDR3, as DNA: TGTGCCAGCAGACCCGATCCTGGGCGAGAGACCCAGTACTTC. Its protein product is CASRPDPGRETQYF.

The sample holds a few counts of this clonotype. V is TRBV4-1 and J is TRBJ2-1; D call uncertain. The CDR3 covers 17 residues. Germline V gene data show CDR1 as MGHRA and CDR2 as YSYEKL. Trimming pared 1 base from V and 0 bases from J, leaving 13 bases between. The DNA of the CDR3 is TGCGCCAGCAGCCAAGGCCGAGCCTCCGGCTCCTACAATGAGCAGTTCTTC. It is translated as CASSQGRASGSYNEQFF.

This clonotype was found a few times. The rearrangement joins TRBV7-2 to TRBJ2-5; 11 nucleotides match TRBD2. The ends lost 2 bases at V and 2 bases at J; junction bases unmatched: 4. The germline gives CDR1 SGHTA, CDR2 FQGNSA. The CDR3 length is 16 residues. The CDR3 sequence: CASSLKTSGTQETQYF. CDR3 nucleotide sequence: TGTGCCAGCAGCTTAAAGACTAGCGGGACGCAAGAGACCCAGTACTTC.

The V gene is TRBV5-1, the J gene TRBJ2-1; D is possibly TRBD2 (5 bases). Deletions cut 0 bases from V and 0 bases from J, with 10 bases between. Germline loops: CDR1 SGHRS, CDR2 YFSETQ. The CDR3 sequence is 16 residues long. CDR3 sequence (DNA): TGCGCCAGCAGCTTGGCGGGGATGAGCTCCTACAATGAGCAGTTCTTC. This translates into CASSLAGMSSYNEQFF.

The chain is built from TRBV11-2 and TRBJ2-2; D perhaps matches TRBD2 (6 bases). Trimming left V 2 bases short and J 11 bases short, with 12 bases between. This CDR3 has 13 amino acids. From germline, CDR1 is SGHAT and CDR2 FQNNGV. The CDR3 sequence: CASSLWGLDELFF. The CDR3 DNA reads as TGTGCCAGCAGCTTATGGGGACTGGATGAGCTGTTTTTT.

The chain couples TRBV29-1 to TRBJ2-6; D not resolved. The CDR3 spans 16 residues. The V end lost 2 bases, the J end lost 0 bases, and 11 bases lay between the germline ends. Per germline, CDR1 SQVTM and CDR2 ANQGSEA. CDR3 in DNA: TGCAGCGTTGAACGGCAGTCCCCCTCTGGGGCCAACGTCCTGACTTTC. Its protein is CSVERQSPSGANVLTF. Combining the CDR3 with reference TRBV29-1 and TRBJ2-6 gives the whole variable domain SAVISQKPSRDICQRGTSLTIQCQVDSQVTMMFWYRQQPGQSLTLIATANQGSEATYESGFVIDKFPISRPNLTFSTLTVSNMSPEDSSIYLCSVERQSPSGANVLTFGAGSRLTVL.

This clonotype was seen more than once but under ten times. The chain carries TRBV29-1 and TRBJ2-5; 9 positions agree with TRBD1. The CDR3 loop spans 13 amino acids. Trimming removed 7 bases from V and 6 bases from J; junction bases left unmatched: 9. Germline CDR1 is SQVTM and CDR2 is ANQGSEA. CDR3 in amino acids: CSATGQGLKTQYF. CDR3 DNA: TGCAGCGCAACAGGACAGGGGTTGAAGACCCAGTACTTC. The full variable domain, completed using reference TRBV29-1 and TRBJ2-5, is SAVISQKPSRDICQRGTSLTIQCQVDSQVTMMFWYRQQPGQSLTLIATANQGSEATYESGFVIDKFPISRPNLTFSTLTVSNMSPEDSSIYLCSATGQGLKTQYFGPGTRLLVL.

This chain's CDR3 is CSVEPTVDEQFF. The CDR3 DNA sequence: TGCAGCGTTGAACCGACTGTGGATGAGCAGTTCTTC. This chain connects TRBV29-1 to TRBJ2-1; D remains ambiguous. Trimming took off 2 bases at V and 8 bases at J, with 10 bases between the two ends. The V gene's germline CDR1 is SQVTM and CDR2 ANQGSEA. This CDR3 is built from 12 residues.

This chain connects TRBV29-1 to TRBJ1-4, with 8 bases identical to TRBD1. The V and J ends lost 6 bases and 4 bases, in that order; junction bases with no gene match: 7. CDR1 is SQVTM, CDR2 ANQGSEA, per germline. This CDR3 comprises 14 residues. The CDR3 DNA reads as TGCAGCGTCCAAAGACAGGGGTTTAATGAAAAACTGTTTTTT. Translation: CSVQRQGFNEKLFF.

This clonotype was found a few times. The chain has TRBV29-1 and TRBJ1-6, with a tentative D call TRBD1 (6 bases). The CDR3 is 12 residues long. V was cut by 7 bases and J by 7 bases, with 11 bases left in between. Germline CDR1 is SQVTM and CDR2 is ANQGSEA. CDR3 DNA sequence: TGCAGCGCATCCACAGGGAATTCACCCCTCCACTTT. Translating it yields CSASTGNSPLHF.

The rearrangement links TRBV20-1 to TRBJ2-7, with D unclear. This CDR3 has 14 residues. Trimming shortened V by 3 bases and J by 0 bases, and 12 bases separated the two germline ends. CDR1 DFQATT and CDR2 SNEGSKA come from the germline V gene (reference sequence). CDR3 DNA: TGCAGTGCTAGTCCCCACCATAGCTCCTACGAGCAGTACTTC. Protein sequence: CSASPHHSSYEQYF.

The V gene is TRBV24-1, the J gene TRBJ2-3; 8 bases fit TRBD2. The CDR3 contains 15 residues. The germline gives CDR1 KGHDR, CDR2 SFDVKD. V was pared by 4 bases and J by 2 bases, with 4 bases of the junction left unmatched. CDR3 sequence: CATSDFSGVTDTQYF. DNA of the CDR3: TGTGCCACCAGTGACTTTAGCGGGGTCACAGATACGCAGTATTTT.